The entry below describes one TCR beta chain. This CDR3 is 12 amino acids long. V trimming: 2 bases; J trimming: 10 bases; junction bases outside the gene matches: 1. Germline CDR1 and CDR2: MDHEN and SYDVKM. The data derive from a study of blood T cell repertoires in COVID-19. The wider study: Some COVID-19 samples were acute and others convalescent; all came from the United States, Italy and Spain. T cells, B-cell-depleted T cells, or PBMCs supplied cDNA or gDNA.

The repertoire was sequenced with immunoSEQ multiplex PCR; TCRdb's copy has only in-frame clones and lacks some. The table has under 95,000 clones, under 85% seen once. V and J are TRBV28 and TRBJ1-4, with 7 bases matching TRBD1. The TCR comes from a woman in her seventies with acute or convalescent COVID-19. Sequencing used peripheral blood. The CDR3 loop reads CASSLDRAKLFF. DNA for the CDR3: TGTGCCAGCAGTTTAGACAGGGCAAAACTGTTTTTT. The whole variable domain, remainder taken from reference TRBV28 and TRBJ1-4, is DVKVTQSSRYLVKRTGEKVFLECVQDMDHENMFWYRQDPGLGLRLIYFSYDVKMKEKGDIPEGYSVSREKKERFSLILESASTNQTSMYLCASSLDRAKLFFGSGTQLSVL.